This TCR beta chain emerged from a study of CD8 T cells in Susac syndrome (dated by TCRdb to about 2019). A note on the overall study: Among the sequenced Susac syndrome patients, more than 5 had clinically active disease and about eight were in clinical remission. At the time of blood withdrawal, Susac syndrome patients were either therapy-naive, taking corticosteroids (with some also receiving IVIg), or on IVIg alone. Whether CD8+ T cell activation and differentiation in Susac syndrome was antigen driven was tested using repertoire sequencing.

Summary of the overall study and its limitations: The TCR sequencing and HLA analysis was acknowledged to have included a relatively small number of individuals. In the CD4+ T cell repertoire of Susac syndrome patients, clonal expansion was not detected.

In the germline V gene (reference sequence), CDR1 corresponds to MNHNY and CDR2 to SVGAGI. The CDR3 holds 14 amino acids from the cysteine to the phenylalanine. The CDR3 DNA has 42 bases and is translated from base 1. A distance of 11 bases separates the germline ends of V and J, which lose 5 bases and 4 bases respectively. On this clonotype: What this receptor recognizes is not known. Per-base qualities were not stored, and no clone one base away is much larger.

Peripheral blood CD8+ and CD4+ T cells from healthy donors, Susac syndrome patients and multiple sclerosis patients were profiled using high-throughput TCR beta sequencing. The Susac syndrome patients fulfilled recently defined diagnostic criteria for either definite or probable disease. Bulk CD8+ and CD4+ T cells were purified by magnetic negative isolation, while CD8+ TEMRA cells were enriched using FACS. Blood was drawn into EDTA tubes, processed within 24 hours, and PBMCs were isolated by density gradient centrifugation. PBMCs intended for TCR sequencing were frozen in liquid nitrogen and were later thawed in a 37 degrees C water bath. The sorted or isolated CD4+, CD8+ and CD8+ TEMRA cells reached a purity of at least 90%. RNA was extracted with the RNeasy kit and roughly 0.5 to 1 ug was reverse transcribed using random hexamers. The immunoSEQ multiplex PCR assay, which covers 54 Vbeta and 13 Jbeta segments, was used to amplify TCR beta CDR3 regions. Bias from PCR amplification was corrected by using a synthetic template baseline for primer optimization and for computational correction. The authors processed their data as follows. Reads were annotated to V, D and J genes according to IMGT and were analyzed with immunoSEQ Analyzer, with only productive sequences retained. Clonality was computed as one minus Shannon entropy normalized by log2 of the number of productive unique sequences. For each patient and control, public and private clones were evaluated among the 100 most prevalent clones. Clones were defined as Susac-specific if absent from the healthy and MS cohorts, from 1052 published viral clones and from other ImmuneACCESS disease sequences. Clones were called with MiXCR by TCRdb after fastp trimmed the public reads at Q25, and only in-frame beta chains were retained. Identical CDR3 protein sequences are pooled into one entry, listed with their most common genes and DNA. TCRdb, not the authors, supplied the V and J calls. This sample holds about 180,000 distinct CDR3 sequences; around 94% were observed only once. Roughly 0.11% of the sample goes to the ten largest clones.

Material for sequencing was CD4+ T cells from PBMCs. This clonotype originated in a human donor with Susac syndrome. The chain links TRBV6-6 with TRBJ1-4, with TRBD1 perhaps the D gene, on 5 matching bases. The encoded CDR3 is CASSTGGINEKLFF. Here is the DNA: TGTGCCAGCAGTACAGGAGGGATTAATGAAAAACTGTTTTTT.